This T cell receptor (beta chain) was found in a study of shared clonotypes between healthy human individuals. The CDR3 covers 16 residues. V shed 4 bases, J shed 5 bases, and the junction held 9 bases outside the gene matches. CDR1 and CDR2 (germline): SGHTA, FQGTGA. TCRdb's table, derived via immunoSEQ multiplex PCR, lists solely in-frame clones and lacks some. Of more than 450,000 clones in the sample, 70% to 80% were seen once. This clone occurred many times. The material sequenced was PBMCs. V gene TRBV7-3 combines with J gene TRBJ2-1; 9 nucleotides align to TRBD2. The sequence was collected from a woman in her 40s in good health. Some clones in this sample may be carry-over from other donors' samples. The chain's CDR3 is CASSSPGTSLHNEQFF. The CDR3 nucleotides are TGTGCCAGCAGCTCTCCCGGGACTAGCCTTCACAATGAGCAGTTCTTC.